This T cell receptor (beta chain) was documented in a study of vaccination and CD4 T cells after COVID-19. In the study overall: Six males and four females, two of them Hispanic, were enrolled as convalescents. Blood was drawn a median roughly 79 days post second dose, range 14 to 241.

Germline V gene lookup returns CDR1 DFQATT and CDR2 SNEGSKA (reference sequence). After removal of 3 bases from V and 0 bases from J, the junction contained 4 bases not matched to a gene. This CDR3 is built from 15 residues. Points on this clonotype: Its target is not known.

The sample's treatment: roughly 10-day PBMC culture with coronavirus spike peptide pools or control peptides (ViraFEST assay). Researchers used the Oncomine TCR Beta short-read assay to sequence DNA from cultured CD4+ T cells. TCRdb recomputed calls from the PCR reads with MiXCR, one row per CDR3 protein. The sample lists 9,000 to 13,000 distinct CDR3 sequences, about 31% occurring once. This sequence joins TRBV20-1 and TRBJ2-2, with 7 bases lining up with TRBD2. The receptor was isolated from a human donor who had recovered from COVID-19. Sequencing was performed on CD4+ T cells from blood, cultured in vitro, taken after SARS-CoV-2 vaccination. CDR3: CSASVGGANTGELFF. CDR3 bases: TGCAGTGCTAGCGTGGGAGGGGCGAACACCGGGGAGCTGTTTTTT.